This is a list of T cell receptor beta chains from one sample in a study of cytomegalovirus exposure and HLA in healthy donors. Assay: immunoSEQ multiplex PCR; the TCRdb copy retains only in-frame clones and omits some. This table lists approximately 130,000 clones. Input material: PBMCs. Every receptor here comes from a woman aged 60 to 75 in good health and CMV-seronegative. CDR3s include the opening cysteine and the closing phenylalanine or tryptophan. The D gene is left open where the match is weak.

v_gene: TRBV7-3; j_gene: TRBJ2-1; d_gene: TRBD2; len: 15; CDR3nt: TGTGCCAGCAGCTACGGGGGGGTGAACTACAATGAGCAGTTCTTC; CDR3aa: CASSYGGVNYNEQFF
v_gene: TRBV5-5; j_gene: TRBJ2-1; d_gene: -; len: 12; CDR3nt: TGTGCCAGCAACTCCGGTTCGATTGAGCAGTTCTTC; CDR3aa: CASNSGSIEQFF
v_gene: TRBV5-1; j_gene: TRBJ2-1; d_gene: TRBD2; len: 17; CDR3nt: TGCGCCAGCAGCTTCGGACTAGCGGGAGGGCGTGGCAATGAGCAGTTCTTC; CDR3aa: CASSFGLAGGRGNEQFF
v_gene: TRBV6-5; j_gene: TRBJ2-7; d_gene: -; len: 16; CDR3nt: TGTGCCAGCAGTTACTCAACCCCAGGGACTTTTCGCGAGCAGTACTTC; CDR3aa: CASSYSTPGTFREQYF
v_gene: TRBV6-5; j_gene: TRBJ1-1; d_gene: TRBD1; len: 15; CDR3nt: TGTGCCAGCAGTTATGAACAGGGGGCGCGCACTGAAGCTTTCTTT; CDR3aa: CASSYEQGARTEAFF
v_gene: TRBV5-1; j_gene: TRBJ2-2; d_gene: TRBD1; len: 14; CDR3nt: TGCGCCACCGGGGACAGGGCCAACACCGGGGAGCTGTTTTTT; CDR3aa: CATGDRANTGELFF
v_gene: TRBV5-5; j_gene: TRBJ1-1; d_gene: TRBD1; len: 12; CDR3nt: TGTGCCAGCAGCTTCAGGGGGCCTGAAGCTTTCTTT; CDR3aa: CASSFRGPEAFF
v_gene: TRBV28; j_gene: TRBJ1-5; d_gene: TRBD1; len: 14; CDR3nt: TGTGCCAGCAGTTCTCGACAGGGCCGGCAGCCCCAGCATTTT; CDR3aa: CASSSRQGRQPQHF
v_gene: TRBV19; j_gene: TRBJ1-1; d_gene: -; len: 18; CDR3nt: TGTGCCAGTAGACTATATGACCGGGACAAAAGCATGAACACTGAAGCTTTCTTT; CDR3aa: CASRLYDRDKSMNTEAFF
v_gene: TRBV9; j_gene: TRBJ2-2; d_gene: -; len: 13; CDR3nt: TGTGCCAGCACTCGGGGGAACACCGGGGAGCTGTTTTTT; CDR3aa: CASTRGNTGELFF
v_gene: TRBV9; j_gene: TRBJ1-1; d_gene: TRBD1; len: 15; CDR3nt: TGTGCCAGCAGTGCCCTGGGACAGATTAACACTGAAGCTTTCTTT; CDR3aa: CASSALGQINTEAFF
v_gene: TRBV2; j_gene: TRBJ1-1; d_gene: TRBD1; len: 14; CDR3nt: TGTGCCAGCACCAGACAGGGCCCGAACGCTGAAGCTTTCTTT; CDR3aa: CASTRQGPNAEAFF
v_gene: TRBV19; j_gene: TRBJ2-7; d_gene: TRBD2; len: 17; CDR3nt: TGTGCCAGTAGTACCCCGGGACTAGCGCATACCTCCTACGAGCAGTACTTC; CDR3aa: CASSTPGLAHTSYEQYF
v_gene: TRBV5-1; j_gene: TRBJ2-1; d_gene: TRBD2; len: 13; CDR3nt: TGCGCCAGCAGCCGCCGCGGGGGGGACCAGCAGTTCTTC; CDR3aa: CASSRRGGDQQFF
v_gene: TRBV7-2; j_gene: TRBJ1-4; d_gene: -; len: 13; CDR3nt: TGTGCCAGCAGCTACCGTGAAGCAGGAAAACTGTTTTTT; CDR3aa: CASSYREAGKLFF
v_gene: TRBV11-2; j_gene: TRBJ1-1; d_gene: -; len: 14; CDR3nt: TGTGCCAGCAGCCTAACGGGGTTGAACACTGAAGCTTTCTTT; CDR3aa: CASSLTGLNTEAFF
v_gene: TRBV19; j_gene: TRBJ2-5; d_gene: -; len: 13; CDR3nt: TGTGCCAGTAGTATCTTCCAGGGGGAGACCCAGTACTTC; CDR3aa: CASSIFQGETQYF
v_gene: TRBV6-6; j_gene: TRBJ1-1; d_gene: TRBD1; len: 12; CDR3nt: TGTGCCAGCAGGGGACCACAGGGGGGAGCTTTCTTT; CDR3aa: CASRGPQGGAFF
v_gene: TRBV9; j_gene: TRBJ1-4; d_gene: -; len: 16; CDR3nt: TGTGCCAGCAGCGTAGCCACGGGAGCAACTAATGAAAAACTGTTTTTT; CDR3aa: CASSVATGATNEKLFF
v_gene: TRBV6-5; j_gene: TRBJ1-5; d_gene: -; len: 14; CDR3nt: TGTGCCAGCAGTTACGCGGCAGGGCACCAGCCCCAGCATTTT; CDR3aa: CASSYAAGHQPQHF
v_gene: TRBV4-2; j_gene: TRBJ1-5; d_gene: TRBD1; len: 15; CDR3nt: TGTGCCACTTCGGCCCAGGGGGCGGCAAATCAGCCCCAGCATTTT; CDR3aa: CATSAQGAANQPQHF
v_gene: TRBV21-1; j_gene: TRBJ2-3; d_gene: -; len: 18; CDR3nt: TGTGCCAGCAGCAAAGCAGGCAACGGGAGGGCGAACACAGATACGCAGTATTTT; CDR3aa: CASSKAGNGRANTDTQYF
v_gene: TRBV28; j_gene: TRBJ2-3; d_gene: TRBD2; len: 15; CDR3nt: TGTGCCAGTAAACCCGGGGGGGGATCCACAGATACGCAGTATTTT; CDR3aa: CASKPGGGSTDTQYF
v_gene: TRBV5-1; j_gene: TRBJ2-5; d_gene: -; len: 13; CDR3nt: TGCGCCAGCAGCTTGGGCCAGCAAGAGACCCAGTACTTC; CDR3aa: CASSLGQQETQYF
v_gene: TRBV5-4; j_gene: TRBJ2-2; d_gene: -; len: 16; CDR3nt: TGTGCCAGCAGCGCCTCCGGCTCAGGGTACACCGGGGAGCTGTTTTTT; CDR3aa: CASSASGSGYTGELFF
v_gene: TRBV2; j_gene: TRBJ1-1; d_gene: TRBD1; len: 17; CDR3nt: TGTGCCAGCAGTGAAGCGGGACGGTCAGGGGGCGGCACTGAAGCTTTCTTT; CDR3aa: CASSEAGRSGGGTEAFF
v_gene: TRBV14; j_gene: TRBJ2-3; d_gene: -; len: 15; CDR3nt: TGTGCCAGCAGCCAACTCGGGGTCGGCACAGATACGCAGTATTTT; CDR3aa: CASSQLGVGTDTQYF
v_gene: TRBV11-2; j_gene: TRBJ2-7; d_gene: TRBD2; len: 17; CDR3nt: TGTGCCAGCAGCTTAGGTGGGGCTAGCGGGTTTTCCTACGAGCAGTACTTC; CDR3aa: CASSLGGASGFSYEQYF
v_gene: TRBV6-1; j_gene: TRBJ1-4; d_gene: -; len: 14; CDR3nt: TGTGCCAGCAGTGGGGGAGCCGCAAATGAAAAACTGTTTTTT; CDR3aa: CASSGGAANEKLFF
v_gene: TRBV6-6; j_gene: TRBJ1-3; d_gene: -; len: 15; CDR3nt: TGTGCCAGCAGAAAGGACAGCAACTCTGGAAACACCATATATTTT; CDR3aa: CASRKDSNSGNTIYF
v_gene: TRBV19; j_gene: TRBJ2-7; d_gene: TRBD1; len: 17; CDR3nt: TGTGCCAGTAGTATAAATCCGGGACAGGTTCGCTCCTACGAGCAGTACTTC; CDR3aa: CASSINPGQVRSYEQYF
v_gene: TRBV5-4; j_gene: TRBJ1-6; d_gene: TRBD1; len: 16; CDR3nt: TGTGCCAGCAGCTTGGAGGCAGGGGGGTACAATTCACCCCTCCACTTT; CDR3aa: CASSLEAGGYNSPLHF
v_gene: TRBV19; j_gene: TRBJ2-7; d_gene: -; len: 11; CDR3nt: TGTGCCAGTCAGGGTTCCTACGAGCAGTACTTC; CDR3aa: CASQGSYEQYF
v_gene: TRBV6-1; j_gene: TRBJ2-3; d_gene: TRBD2; len: 15; CDR3nt: TGTGCCAGCAGCGAAAGCGGGACTAGCACAGATACGCAGTATTTT; CDR3aa: CASSESGTSTDTQYF
v_gene: TRBV9; j_gene: TRBJ1-1; d_gene: -; len: 16; CDR3nt: TGTGCCAGCAGCGTAGAACCCCGGGTAGGTAACACTGAAGCTTTCTTT; CDR3aa: CASSVEPRVGNTEAFF
v_gene: TRBV11-2; j_gene: TRBJ2-1; d_gene: -; len: 15; CDR3nt: TGTGCCAGCAGTATAGGGGGGGGTTTTCACAATGAGCAGTTCTTC; CDR3aa: CASSIGGGFHNEQFF
v_gene: TRBV28; j_gene: TRBJ2-7; d_gene: -; len: 14; CDR3nt: TGTGCCAGCAGTTCCCCGGACAAGTCCTACGAGCAGTACTTC; CDR3aa: CASSSPDKSYEQYF
v_gene: TRBV2; j_gene: TRBJ1-2; d_gene: TRBD1; len: 14; CDR3nt: TGTGCCAGCAGGGGGGACAGACCAACAAAAGGCTACACCTTC; CDR3aa: CASRGDRPTKGYTF
v_gene: TRBV29-1; j_gene: TRBJ2-7; d_gene: -; len: 12; CDR3nt: TGCAGCGTTGAAGGAGGAGGTGCGGGGCAGTACTTC; CDR3aa: CSVEGGGAGQYF
v_gene: TRBV27; j_gene: TRBJ1-5; d_gene: TRBD1; len: 17; CDR3nt: TGTGCCAGCAGTTTAAGGTCCCGACAGGGGACCAATCAGCCCCAGCATTTT; CDR3aa: CASSLRSRQGTNQPQHF
v_gene: TRBV6-5; j_gene: TRBJ2-7; d_gene: -; len: 16; CDR3nt: TGTGCCAGCAGTTACGCCGGGGGGCTCGACATCAACGAGCAGTACTTC; CDR3aa: CASSYAGGLDINEQYF
v_gene: TRBV5-1; j_gene: TRBJ2-5; d_gene: -; len: 18; CDR3nt: TGCGCCAGCAGCTTGGCAAGCCTGGGACAAATACGCCAAGAGACCCAGTACTTC; CDR3aa: CASSLASLGQIRQETQYF
v_gene: TRBV18; j_gene: TRBJ2-6; d_gene: TRBD1; len: 17; CDR3nt: TGTGCCAGCTCACCCGGACAGGAAAGCTCTGGGGCCAACGTCCTGACTTTC; CDR3aa: CASSPGQESSGANVLTF
v_gene: TRBV15; j_gene: TRBJ2-3; d_gene: TRBD1; len: 15; CDR3nt: TGTGCCACCAGCGCCCGGGACAGGGCGGCAGATACGCAGTATTTT; CDR3aa: CATSARDRAADTQYF
v_gene: TRBV19; j_gene: TRBJ2-7; d_gene: -; len: 15; CDR3nt: TGTGCCAGTAGTTTTAAGGGGTCCCCTTCCTACGAGCAGTACTTC; CDR3aa: CASSFKGSPSYEQYF
v_gene: TRBV11-1; j_gene: TRBJ2-7; d_gene: TRBD1; len: 14; CDR3nt: TGTGCCAGCAGCCCGCGGACAGGGAGGAGCGAGCAGTACTTC; CDR3aa: CASSPRTGRSEQYF
v_gene: TRBV30; j_gene: TRBJ2-7; d_gene: -; len: 14; CDR3nt: TGTGCCTGGAGTAGGGGGGGTGCCTCGAGCGAGCAGTACTTC; CDR3aa: CAWSRGGASSEQYF
v_gene: TRBV5-1; j_gene: TRBJ2-7; d_gene: TRBD1; len: 15; CDR3nt: TGCGCCAGCAGCTTGGACGGGGACAGTCCCTACGAGCAGTACTTC; CDR3aa: CASSLDGDSPYEQYF
v_gene: TRBV27; j_gene: TRBJ1-1; d_gene: -; len: 15; CDR3nt: TGTGCCAGCAGTAAAGGTAGCCGGCAGAACACTGAAGCTTTCTTT; CDR3aa: CASSKGSRQNTEAFF
v_gene: TRBV6-6; j_gene: TRBJ1-5; d_gene: TRBD1; len: 14; CDR3nt: TGTGCCAGCAGTCCCGGGACAGGGGATGAGCCCCAGCATTTT; CDR3aa: CASSPGTGDEPQHF